This section outlines one TCR beta chain sequence together with its context. The CDR3 has 16 residues. Trimming took 0 bases from V and 7 from J, leaving 18 bases between them. Germline CDR1 is MGHRA and CDR2 is YSYEKL. The data belong to a study of shared T cell receptors in the human thymus. Sequencing was performed with immunoSEQ multiplex PCR; in TCRdb, only in-frame clones are kept and a portion is missing. There are hundreds of thousands of clones in the sample; 87% occur only once, and roughly 0.0086% lies in the top ten. These same data were also listed under a study on human thymus T cells. This second study notes: Repertoires from thymus and blood appeared to show biased V and J gene usage.

This receptor was taken from a boy younger than two with a congenital heart defect. The rearrangement uses TRBV4-1 and TRBJ1-2; D gene ambiguous. Sequenced input: thymocytes. This CDR3 reads CASSQDRRRDTCGYTF. The DNA of the CDR3 is TGCGCCAGCAGCCAAGATCGACGGCGGGATACCTGTGGCTACACCTTC.